This T cell receptor (beta chain) was documented in a study of blood T cell repertoires in COVID-19. Study background: The United States, Italy and Spain provided the acute and convalescent COVID-19 samples. Sources were T cells, B-cell-depleted T cells, or PBMCs; the material itself was cDNA or gDNA.

Study processing details: Reference gene primer amplification gave nucleated cell count estimates. The assay was immunoSEQ multiplex PCR, and TCRdb's table has in-frame clones only and misses some. The D gene and trimming were derived from the DNA, and the V and J assignments and clone size from that table. The sample has approximately 240,000 clones, 70% to 90% seen once. Germline CDR1 reads LGHDT; CDR2 reads YNNKEL (reference sequence). This CDR3 region has 16 residues. The V gene end was trimmed by 1 base and the J gene end by 3 bases; junction bases not matched to a gene: 3. The chain couples TRBV3-1 (or the pseudogene TRBV3-2) to TRBJ2-5; 12 nucleotides match TRBD2. This clonotype originated in a woman between 18 and 29 years old who had recovered from COVID-19. The sample was peripheral blood. CDR3 nucleotide sequence: TGTGCCAGCAGCCAAGGACTAGCGGGGGAAGAAGAGACCCAGTACTTC. This gives the protein CASSQGLAGEEETQYF.